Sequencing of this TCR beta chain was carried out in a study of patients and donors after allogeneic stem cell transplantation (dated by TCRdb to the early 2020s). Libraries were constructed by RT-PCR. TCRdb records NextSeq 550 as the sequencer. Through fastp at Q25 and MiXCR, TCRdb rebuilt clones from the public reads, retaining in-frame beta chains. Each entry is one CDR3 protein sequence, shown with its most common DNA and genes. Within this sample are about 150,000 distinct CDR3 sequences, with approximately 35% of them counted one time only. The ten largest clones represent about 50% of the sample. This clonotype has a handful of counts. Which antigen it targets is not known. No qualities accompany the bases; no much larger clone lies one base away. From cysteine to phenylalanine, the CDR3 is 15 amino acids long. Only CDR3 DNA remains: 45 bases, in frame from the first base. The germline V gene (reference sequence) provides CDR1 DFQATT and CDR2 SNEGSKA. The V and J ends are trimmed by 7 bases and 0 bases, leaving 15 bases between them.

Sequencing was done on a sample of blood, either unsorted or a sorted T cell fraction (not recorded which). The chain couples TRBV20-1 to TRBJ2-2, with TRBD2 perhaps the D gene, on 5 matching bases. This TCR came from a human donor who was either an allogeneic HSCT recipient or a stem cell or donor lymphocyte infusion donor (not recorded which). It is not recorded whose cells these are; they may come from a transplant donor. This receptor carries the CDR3 CSGTSGNTNTGELFF. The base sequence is TGCAGTGGGACCTCCGGGAACACGAACACCGGGGAGCTGTTTTTT.